Reported below is one T cell receptor beta chain. Its cognate antigen is unknown. J was trimmed by 6 bases and V by 9 bases; bases with no gene match: 8. Germline values: CDR1 LGHNT, CDR2 FRNRAP. This CDR3 region has 14 residues. One entry per CDR3 protein, called by TCRdb with MiXCR from the reads. Altogether about 110,000 distinct CDR3 sequences are present, approximately 45% being singletons, with the ten largest covering approximately 74%. The sample originates from a study of T cell repertoires in cytomegalovirus infection. As for the study in general: CMV infection and matching HLA type were both indicated by public TCR beta signatures.

The V and J genes are TRBV12-5 and TRBJ2-3; TRBD2 matches 11 bases. The starting material was CD8+ T cells from cultured PBMCs, obtained from culture after CMV antigen stimulation. This clonotype originated in a human donor in good health (CMV status not recorded). Some clones in this sample may be carry-over from other donors' samples. CDR3 DNA sequence: TGTGCTAGCCTAGCGGGGGGTGCTACGGATACGCAGTATTTT. Residues: CASLAGGATDTQYF.